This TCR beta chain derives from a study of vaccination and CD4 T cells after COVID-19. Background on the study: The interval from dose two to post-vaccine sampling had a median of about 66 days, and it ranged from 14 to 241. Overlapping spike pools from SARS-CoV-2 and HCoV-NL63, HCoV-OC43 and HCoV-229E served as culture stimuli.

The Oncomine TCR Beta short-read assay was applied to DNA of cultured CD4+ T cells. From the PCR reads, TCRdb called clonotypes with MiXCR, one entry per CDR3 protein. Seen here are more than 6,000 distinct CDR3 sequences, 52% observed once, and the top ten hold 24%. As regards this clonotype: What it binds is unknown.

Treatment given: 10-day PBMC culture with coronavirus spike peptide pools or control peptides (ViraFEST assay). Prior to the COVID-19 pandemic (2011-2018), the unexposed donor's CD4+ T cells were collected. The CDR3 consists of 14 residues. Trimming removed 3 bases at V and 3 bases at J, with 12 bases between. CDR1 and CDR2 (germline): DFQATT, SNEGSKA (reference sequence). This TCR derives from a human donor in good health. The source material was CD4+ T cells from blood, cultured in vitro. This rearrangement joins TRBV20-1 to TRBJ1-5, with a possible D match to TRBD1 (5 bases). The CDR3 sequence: CSASADSFNQPQHF. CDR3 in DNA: TGCAGTGCTAGTGCCGACAGCTTCAATCAGCCCCAGCATTTT.